This TCR beta chain appears in the sequencing data of a study of shared clonotypes between healthy human individuals. This clone was seen just once. Per germline, CDR1 SGHTA and CDR2 FQGNSA. This CDR3 has 14 residues. J gave up 7 bases and V 5 bases, and 4 bases lay outside the gene matches. The study ran the assay at deep level. In the authors' methods: Filtering differed because ImmunoSEQ produced junction-only sequences that carried no quality scores. Clones were sequenced by immunoSEQ multiplex PCR, and TCRdb holds only the in-frame ones, with some missing. V, J and clone size reflect that table, while D and trimming were determined from the DNA. This table holds approximately 1.4 million clones, around 98% found once.

The sequenced material came from naive CD4+ T cells sorted from blood. Noted subset: CD45RA+ positively selected. The sequence derives from a man younger than 40 in good health. The chain combines TRBV7-2 with TRBJ1-4; 10 bases map to TRBD1. The CDR3 region has the DNA TGTGCCAGCAGCCAGGGACAGGGGACTGAAAAACTGTTTTTT. Amino acid sequence: CASSQGQGTEKLFF.